These T cell receptor beta chains were read from a single sample in a study of blood T cell repertoires in COVID-19. Profiling relied on immunoSEQ multiplex PCR, and the TCRdb table lists in-frame clones only, not all of them. Of over 200,000 clones listed, 70% to 90% are singletons. Source material: peripheral blood. Receptors were obtained from a middle-aged woman who had recovered from COVID-19. Each CDR3 is given with its conserved first and last residue. The order of the fields is V gene, D gene, J gene, CDR3 DNA, CDR3 protein. A D gene is named only where the DNA matches it firmly.

V: TRBV4-3
D: -
J: TRBJ2-7
DNA: TGCGCCAGCAGCCAAGAGGGCGGCGGGACCTACGAGCAGTACTTC
CDR3: CASSQEGGGTYEQYF

V: TRBV4-1
D: TRBD2
J: TRBJ2-3
DNA: TGCGCCAGCAGCCACCCGAGCGGGAGGGCCTCAGATACGCAGTATTTT
CDR3: CASSHPSGRASDTQYF

V: TRBV19
D: TRBD1
J: TRBJ1-5
DNA: TGTGCCAGTAGTATACCAACAGGGGCGGGACAGCCCCAGCATTTT
CDR3: CASSIPTGAGQPQHF

V: TRBV15
D: TRBD1
J: TRBJ1-4
DNA: TGTGCCACCAGCAGAGTGGGGCAGGGGGAATTCGCTAATGAAAAACTGTTTTTT
CDR3: CATSRVGQGEFANEKLFF

V: TRBV5-1
D: TRBD1
J: TRBJ2-2
DNA: TGCGCCAGCGGCCGACAGGGGGCGGGCACCGGGGAGCTGTTTTTT
CDR3: CASGRQGAGTGELFF

V: TRBV6-2/TRBV6-3
D: TRBD1
J: TRBJ2-7
DNA: TGTGCCAGCAGTTCCCCCGACAGGGACCACTACGAGCAGTACTTC
CDR3: CASSSPDRDHYEQYF

V: TRBV29-1
D: TRBD1
J: TRBJ1-3
DNA: TGCAGCGTTGGAGGGGGCGGAAACACCATATATTTT
CDR3: CSVGGGGNTIYF

V: TRBV24-1
D: -
J: TRBJ2-5
DNA: TGTGCCACCAGTGACCCCCGGGGTAGCGGAGAAGAGACCCAGTACTTC
CDR3: CATSDPRGSGEETQYF

V: TRBV24-1
D: TRBD1
J: TRBJ2-3
DNA: TGTGCCACCAGTGACGCCGGGACAGTGGACGCAGATACGCAGTATTTT
CDR3: CATSDAGTVDADTQYF

V: TRBV6-2/TRBV6-3
D: -
J: TRBJ1-5
DNA: TGTGCCAGCAGCCAAAACAGCCATCAGCCCCAGCATTTT
CDR3: CASSQNSHQPQHF

V: TRBV19
D: TRBD1
J: TRBJ1-3
DNA: TGTGCCAGTAGTATAGAGGGACAGTCGGGCACCATATATTTT
CDR3: CASSIEGQSGTIYF